A single sample is the source of the 9 T cell receptor beta chains below, sequenced in a study of blood T cell repertoires in COVID-19. The protocol was immunoSEQ multiplex PCR, while the TCRdb copy is restricted to in-frame clones and leaves out a portion. The repertoire holds about 270,000 clones, 91% seen once, with approximately 2.9% in the top ten. Sequenced sample: PBMCs or T cells enriched from blood (not recorded which). Receptors originate from a middle-aged man who had been exposed to COVID-19.

V usage is TRBV30 and J usage is TRBJ1-1, with 7 nucleotides matching TRBD1. Germline V gives CDR1 GTSNPN, CDR2 SVGIG (reference sequence). This CDR3 is 15 amino acids long. V lost 0 bases, J lost 0 bases, and 4 bases stayed unmatched. The CDR3 DNA reads as TGTGCCTGGAGTGTGACCGGGACAGTGAACACTGAAGCTTTCTTT. It is translated as CAWSVTGTVNTEAFF. Variable domain in full (rest from reference TRBV30 and TRBJ1-1): SQTIHQWPATLVQPVGSPLSLECTVEGTSNPNLYWYRQAAGRGLQLLFYSVGIGQISSEVPQNLSASRPQDRQFILSSKKLLLSDSGFYLCAWSVTGTVNTEAFFGQGTRLTVV.

The chain carries TRBV9 and TRBJ2-1; TRBD2 agrees at 7 bases. Germline assignment: CDR1 SGDLS and CDR2 YYNGEE. This CDR3 spans 16 amino acids. J lost 2 bases, V lost 0 bases, and 5 bases had no gene match. This chain's CDR3 is CASSVGSSGPYNEQFF. CDR3 nucleotide sequence: TGTGCCAGCAGCGTAGGGTCTAGCGGCCCCTACAATGAGCAGTTCTTC. Based on the CDR3 plus reference TRBV9 and TRBJ2-1, the full variable domain is DSGVTQTPKHLITATGQRVTLRCSPRSGDLSVYWYQQSLDQGLQFLIQYYNGEERAKGNILERFSAQQFPDLHSELNLSSLELGDSALYFCASSVGSSGPYNEQFFGPGTRLTVL.

V usage is TRBV9 and J usage is TRBJ1-1; 9 bases fit TRBD1. V shed 4 bases, J shed 4 bases, and the junction held 14 bases outside the gene matches. CDR1 and CDR2 from the germline V gene are SGDLS and YYNGEE. The CDR3 is 17 amino acids. CDR3: CASSPHPGGQGATEAFF. CDR3 coding DNA: TGTGCCAGCAGCCCTCATCCCGGGGGACAGGGAGCCACTGAAGCTTTCTTT.

The chain has TRBV6-5 and TRBJ1-1, with D perhaps TRBD1 (6 bases). This CDR3 is 14 amino acids long. Per the germline V gene, CDR1 is MNHEY and CDR2 is SVGAGI. Trimming cost V 5 bases and J 1 base, with 11 bases left between them. CDR3: CASSPRGRNTEAFF. The CDR3 region has the DNA TGTGCCAGCAGTCCCAGGGGAAGGAACACTGAAGCTTTCTTT.

The V gene is TRBV28, the J gene TRBJ2-1; 15 nucleotides line up with TRBD2. V was pared by 7 bases and J by 9 bases, with 7 bases of the junction left unmatched. CDR1 and CDR2 from the germline V gene are MDHEN and SYDVKM. This CDR3 is 15 amino acids long. The CDR3 sequence: CASTSGLAGGSEQFF. In nucleotides, the CDR3 is TGTGCCAGCACCTCGGGACTAGCGGGAGGAAGTGAGCAGTTCTTC.

The V gene is TRBV6-5, the J gene TRBJ1-2, with 8 bases aligning to TRBD1. Unmatched junction bases numbered 7, after V lost 6 bases and J lost 4 bases. CDR3 length equals 14 residues. Germline V CDR1 and CDR2: MNHEY, SVGAGI. The CDR3 coding sequence is TGTGCCAGCAGCCCCCAGGGGGCGGGCTATGGCTACACCTTC. The encoded protein is CASSPQGAGYGYTF.

The chain joins TRBV5-5 to TRBJ2-7; D is possibly TRBD2 (5 bases). V lost 1 base to trimming and J lost 0 bases, with 8 bases between them. Germline V lookup: CDR1 SGHKS, CDR2 YYEKEE (reference sequence). CDR3 length equals 14 residues. In nucleotides, the CDR3 is TGTGCCAGCAGCTTGAGCACTAGCTCCTACGAGCAGTACTTC. It codes for CASSLSTSSYEQYF.

The V gene is TRBV28, the J gene TRBJ1-3; D is perhaps TRBD1 (5 bases). CDR1 and CDR2 (germline): MDHEN, SYDVKM. V was trimmed by 6 bases and J by 0 bases, leaving 15 bases between them. The CDR3 consists of 16 residues. This CDR3 reads CASRPTTEHSGNTIYF. The DNA for the CDR3 is TGTGCCAGCAGACCCACGACAGAACACTCTGGAAACACCATATATTTT.

V and J are TRBV29-1 and TRBJ2-3; TRBD2 agrees at 9 bases. Trimming cost V 0 bases and J 3 bases; bases outside gene matches: 4. The CDR3 totals 15 residues. Germline V gene lookup returns CDR1 SQVTM and CDR2 ANQGSEA. Here the CDR3 reads CSVEDQAGGTDTQYF. Written as DNA, the CDR3 is TGCAGCGTTGAAGATCAAGCGGGGGGAACAGATACGCAGTATTTT.